These 8 T cell receptor beta chains came from one sample sequenced in a study of control samples from healthy donors and cancer patients. The method was immunoSEQ multiplex PCR; TCRdb's version includes in-frame clones alone and lacks a portion of them. The table lists approximately 190,000 clones. Sequences were obtained from blood. These receptors were taken from a woman in her 30s in good health.

The rearrangement links TRBV28 to TRBJ1-2; D might be TRBD1 (5 bases). There are 16 residues in the CDR3. The germline V and J ends were trimmed by 1 base and 7 bases, with 19 bases remaining between them. Germline V CDR1 and CDR2: MDHEN, SYDVKM. The DNA for the CDR3 is TGTGCCAGCAGTTTATCAGGTAACCGTGGACAATTTGGCTACACCTTC. This translates into CASSLSGNRGQFGYTF.

Points on this clone: Mismatch with germline at one junction end may stem from a read error. V and J are TRBV3-1 (or the pseudogene TRBV3-2) and TRBJ1-1; a weak D match, TRBD1 (6 bases). This CDR3 region has 12 residues. Germline loops: CDR1 LGHDT, CDR2 YNNKEL (reference sequence). The CDR3 region is CASAGGGVFQDF. The CDR3 DNA reads TGTGCCAGCGCCGGGGGCGGGGTTTTTCAAGACTTT.

The J gene is TRBJ2-1, the V gene TRBV7-2; D is unresolved. Germline V CDR1 and CDR2: SGHTA, FQGNSA. CDR3 length equals 14 residues. The V and J ends lost 4 bases and 8 bases respectively, with 15 bases between them. The chain's CDR3 is CASSSGSLRDEQFF. The CDR3 region has the DNA TGTGCCAGCAGCTCCGGGTCACTGCGCGATGAGCAGTTCTTC.

The genes are TRBV30 and TRBJ1-6; D is possibly TRBD1 (6 bases). This CDR3 has 16 amino acids. Germline V lookup: CDR1 GTSNPN, CDR2 SVGIG (reference sequence). Trimming took 2 bases from V and 4 from J, leaving 15 bases between them. The CDR3 nucleotides are TGTGCCTGGAGTCCGGCCAGGGGAAATTATAATTCACCCCTCCACTTT. It encodes CAWSPARGNYNSPLHF.

The V gene is TRBV29-1, the J gene TRBJ1-1, with D possibly being TRBD1 (5 bases). The V gene's germline CDR1 is SQVTM and CDR2 ANQGSEA. Between the trimmed V and J ends, which lost 6 bases and 4 bases, there was a span of 18 bases. The CDR3 sequence is 14 residues long. In DNA, the CDR3 is TGCAGCGTCCATTTGGGGAGGGGCAGCACTGAAGCTTTCTTT. Its protein product is CSVHLGRGSTEAFF.

The rearrangement joins TRBV14 to TRBJ1-4; 10 bases agree with TRBD1. This CDR3 has 15 residues. Germline V gives CDR1 SGHDN, CDR2 FVKESK. J was trimmed by 6 bases and V by 6 bases; bases with no gene match: 7. The chain's CDR3 is CASRRTGTGDEKLFF. CDR3 coding DNA: TGTGCCAGCAGGAGGACCGGGACAGGGGATGAAAAACTGTTTTTT.

This chain links TRBV5-1 with TRBJ1-1; 7 nucleotides agree with TRBD1. The germline V gene encodes CDR1 SGHRS and CDR2 YFSETQ. V was pared by 5 bases and J by 7 bases, with 8 bases of the junction left unmatched. This CDR3 is 13 amino acids long. The CDR3 DNA follows: TGCGCCAGCAGTCCGGGGACAGCCAATGAAGCTTTCTTT. Encoded protein: CASSPGTANEAFF. The variable domain in full, with the rest retrieved from reference TRBV5-1 and TRBJ1-1, is KAGVTQTPRYLIKTRGQQVTLSCSPISGHRSVSWYQQTPGQGLQFLFEYFSETQRNKGNFPGRFSGRQFSNSRSEMNVSTLELGDSALYLCASSPGTANEAFFGQGTRLTVV.

This rearrangement joins TRBV6-5 to TRBJ1-4; D is perhaps TRBD1 (6 bases). V gave up 6 bases and J gave up 6 bases, with 17 bases separating them. The CDR3 has 15 amino acids. In germline, CDR1 is MNHEY, CDR2 SVGAGI. The CDR3 region is CASRTGTQRDEKLFF. The CDR3 bases are TGTGCCAGCAGAACCGGGACACAGAGGGATGAAAAACTGTTTTTT.